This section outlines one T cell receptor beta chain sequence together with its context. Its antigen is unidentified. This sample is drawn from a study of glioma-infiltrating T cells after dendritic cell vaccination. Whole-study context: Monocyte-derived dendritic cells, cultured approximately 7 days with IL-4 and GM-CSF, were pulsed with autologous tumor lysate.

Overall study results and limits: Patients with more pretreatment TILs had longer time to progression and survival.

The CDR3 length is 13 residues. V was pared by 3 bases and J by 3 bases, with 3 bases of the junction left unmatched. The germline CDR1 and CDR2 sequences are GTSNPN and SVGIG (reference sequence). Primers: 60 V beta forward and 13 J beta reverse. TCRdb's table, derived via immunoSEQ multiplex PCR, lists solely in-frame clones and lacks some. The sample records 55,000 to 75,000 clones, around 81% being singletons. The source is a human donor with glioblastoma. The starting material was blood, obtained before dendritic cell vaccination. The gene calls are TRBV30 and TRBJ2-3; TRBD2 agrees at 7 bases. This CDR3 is CAWRSGTTDTQYF. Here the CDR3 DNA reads TGTGCCTGGAGAAGCGGGACGACAGATACGCAGTATTTT.